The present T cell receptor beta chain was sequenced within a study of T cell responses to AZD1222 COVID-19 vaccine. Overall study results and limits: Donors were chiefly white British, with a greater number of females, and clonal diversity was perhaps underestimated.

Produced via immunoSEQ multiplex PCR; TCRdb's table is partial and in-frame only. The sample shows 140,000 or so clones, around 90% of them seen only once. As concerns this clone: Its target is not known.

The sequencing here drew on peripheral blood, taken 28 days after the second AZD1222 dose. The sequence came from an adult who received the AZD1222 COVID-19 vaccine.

CDR3 nucleotides: TGTGCCAGCAGCTTAGTACTCCTGGCAGGGTCCAATGAGCAGTTCTTC. This translates into CASSLVLLAGSNEQFF. The chain carries TRBV7-2 and TRBJ2-1; a possible D gene is TRBD1 (5 bases). Trimming stripped 1 base from V and 6 bases from J, with 16 bases between. CDR1 SGHTA and CDR2 FQGNSA come from the germline V gene. The CDR3 has 16 amino acids. The variable domain in full, with the rest retrieved from reference TRBV7-2 and TRBJ2-1, is GAGVSQSPSNKVTEKGKDVELRCDPISGHTALYWYRQSLGQGLEFLIYFQGNSAPDKSGLPSDRFSAERTGGSVSTLTIQRTQQEDSAVYLCASSLVLLAGSNEQFFGPGTRLTVL.